This TCR beta chain was recovered during a study of cytomegalovirus exposure and HLA in healthy donors. Broader study findings: A later analysis showed HLA-associated TCR beta chains outstripping equally common others in clonal expansion. A later analysis revealed that TCR association rates differed between HLA loci, peaking at DRB1 and bottoming out at HLA-C.

Comment on this clone: Its antigen remains unknown.

Each donor was nominally healthy when sampled (though unrecorded immune exposures were likely). PCR involved 60 Vbeta and 13 Jbeta primers. Some clones are missing from TCRdb's copy, which holds only in-frame ones; the method was immunoSEQ multiplex PCR. The repertoire consists of about 71,000 clones, with roughly 70% occurring once and the leading ten covering 8.5% to 10%. This clonotype was obtained from a woman in her 50s in good health and CMV-seropositive. The sample taken for sequencing was PBMCs.

In DNA form, the CDR3 reads TGCAGCGTCCGGGACAGGGGTGGGGAGACCCAGTACTTC. Translating gives CSVRDRGGETQYF. The chain is built from TRBV29-1 and TRBJ2-5; 10 nucleotides align to TRBD1. Trimming took 6 bases from V and 5 from J; bases not matched to a gene: 6. In germline, CDR1 is SQVTM, CDR2 ANQGSEA. The CDR3 runs 13 residues.